The text below deals with one T cell receptor (beta chain). These data come from a study of shared clonotypes between healthy human individuals. Donors were healthy HIV-negative adults without recently reported acute infections or vaccinations. V shed 6 bases and J 7 bases; nucleotides not matched to a gene: 8. Per the germline V gene, CDR1 is MNHNS and CDR2 is SASEGT. The CDR3 consists of 15 residues. Sequencing used immunoSEQ multiplex PCR; TCRdb keeps in-frame clones, though not all of them. The data contain some 2,500,000 clones, roughly 93% of them seen just once; the ten biggest clones take up 0.36%.

The sequence was collected from a man between 18 and 35 years old in good health. Some clones in this sample may be carry-over from other donors' samples. Sequenced: naive CD4+ T cells from PBMCs. Indicated subset: CD45RA+ positively selected. V usage is TRBV6-1 and J usage is TRBJ2-1, with TRBD1 identical over 11 bases. The CDR3 sequence: CASRGQGARINEQFF. The DNA of the CDR3 is TGTGCCAGCAGAGGACAGGGGGCGAGAATAAATGAGCAGTTCTTC.